A single sample gave rise to the 27 T cell receptor beta chains below, sequenced in a study of blood T cell repertoires in COVID-19. Produced via immunoSEQ multiplex PCR; TCRdb's table is partial and in-frame only. The data show around 250,000 clones, 84% seen once. The specimen was peripheral blood. These receptors came from a woman aged 35 to 49 who had recovered from COVID-19.

The chain couples TRBV3-1 (or the pseudogene TRBV3-2) to TRBJ1-2, with D hard to call. The CDR3 runs to 13 residues. CDR1 and CDR2 from the germline V gene are LGHDT and YNNKEL (reference sequence). With 4 bases removed from V and 1 base from J, the gap between germline ends came to 7 bases. The CDR3 region has the DNA TGTGCCAGCAGCCTCCGTAGTAACTATGGCTACACCTTC. This codes for CASSLRSNYGYTF.

CDR3 coding DNA: TGTGCCAGCAGCCGCCGGGTAGCGGGGGATTCAGATACGCAGTATTTT. It is translated as CASSRRVAGDSDTQYF. V is TRBV5-4 and J is TRBJ2-3, with 9 bases fitting TRBD2. V lost 4 bases to trimming and J lost 4 bases; unmatched junction nucleotides: 10. From germline, CDR1 is SGHNT and CDR2 YYREEE (reference sequence). This CDR3 is 16 amino acids long. The full variable domain, with the rest looked up from reference TRBV5-4 and TRBJ2-3, is ETGVTQSPTHLIKTRGQQVTLRCSSQSGHNTVSWYQQALGQGPQFIFQYYREEENGRGNFPPRFSGLQFPNYSSELNVNALELDDSALYLCASSRRVAGDSDTQYFGPGTRLTVL.

The V call is TRBV11-2, the J call TRBJ1-4; 7 bases match TRBD1. Germline loops: CDR1 SGHAT, CDR2 FQNNGV. The length of the CDR3 is 17 residues. V was pared by 6 bases and J by 1 base, with 11 bases of the junction left unmatched. CDR3 in amino acids: CASSGGGRLGTNEKLFF. Here the CDR3 DNA reads TGTGCCAGCAGTGGAGGGGGCAGGCTCGGAACTAATGAAAAACTGTTTTTT.

The rearrangement joins TRBV5-1 to TRBJ2-2; 7 bases fit TRBD2. The junction had 10 bases not matched to a gene; V was cut back by 4 bases and J by 1 base. The CDR3 is made up of 17 amino acids. Germline values: CDR1 SGHRS, CDR2 YFSETQ. The CDR3 DNA sequence: TGCGCCAGCAGCCCGGGTTCGTCTAGCGGGAACACCGGGGAGCTGTTTTTT. This gives the protein CASSPGSSSGNTGELFF.

Of note for this clone: A much more abundant neighbour one base away suggests this may be a read error. The rearrangement links TRBV6-5 to TRBJ1-2; D perhaps matches TRBD1 (5 bases). The CDR3 length is 13 residues. V shed 2 bases and J shed 8 bases, with 12 bases lying between them. Germline V gene lookup returns CDR1 MNHEY and CDR2 SVGAGI. CDR3 sequence reads: CASSYGSGYGYTF. The DNA for the CDR3 is TGTGCCAGCAGTTACGGTTCAGGGTACGGCTACACCTTC.

This clone has a handful of counts. The chain uses TRBV6-5 and TRBJ1-1, with 8 bases matching TRBD1. The length of the CDR3 is 13 residues. V lost 7 bases, J lost 3 bases, and 4 bases stayed unmatched. CDR1 is MNHEY and CDR2 is SVGAGI in the germline V gene. The CDR3 loop is CASKTDRDTEAFF. The CDR3 nucleotides are TGTGCCAGCAAAACGGACAGGGACACTGAAGCTTTCTTT.

The chain carries TRBV2 and TRBJ2-1, with 8 bases fitting TRBD1. Germline loops: CDR1 SNHLY, CDR2 FYNNEI. The CDR3 covers 16 residues. V lost 2 bases and J lost 2; bases outside the gene matches: 5. The CDR3 sequence: CASSEFAGGAYNEQFF. The CDR3, as DNA: TGTGCCAGCAGTGAATTTGCAGGGGGCGCCTACAATGAGCAGTTCTTC. The full variable domain, its missing parts supplied by reference TRBV2 and TRBJ2-1, is EPEVTQTPSHQVTQMGQEVILRCVPISNHLYFYWYRQILGQKVEFLVSFYNNEISEKSEIFDDQFSVERPDGSNFTLKIRSTKLEDSAMYFCASSEFAGGAYNEQFFGPGTRLTVL.

The chain couples TRBV4-1 to TRBJ2-2; 10 nucleotides align to TRBD2. The V gene's germline CDR1 is MGHRA and CDR2 YSYEKL. CDR3 length: 16 residues. V dropped 3 bases and J dropped 6; count of bases not matched to a gene: 7. The CDR3 DNA sequence: TGCGCCAGCAGCCATCCTCTTAGCGGGGGGTCCGGGGAGCTGTTTTTT. This encodes CASSHPLSGGSGELFF.

The J gene is TRBJ2-1, the V gene TRBV7-9; TRBD1 agrees at 7 bases. The trim removed 0 bases at V and 7 bases at J, leaving 6 bases unmatched. Germline V lookup: CDR1 SEHNR, CDR2 FQNEAQ (reference sequence). The CDR3 contains 15 residues. The DNA for the CDR3 is TGTGCCAGCAGCTTAGCGTTGGGGACAGCTAATGAGCAGTTCTTC. As protein: CASSLALGTANEQFF.

The chain combines TRBV24-1 with TRBJ2-5; TRBD1 is a possible D gene (6 bases). Germline CDR1 is KGHDR and CDR2 is SFDVKD. The V and J ends lost 4 bases and 1 base respectively, with 12 bases between them. This CDR3 has 15 amino acids. The CDR3 nucleotides are TGTGCCACCAGTGACCCTCGACAGGCCCAAGAGACCCAGTACTTC. Residues: CATSDPRQAQETQYF.

The V gene is TRBV2, the J gene TRBJ2-2, with D maybe TRBD1 (6 bases). Germline values: CDR1 SNHLY, CDR2 FYNNEI. V lost 3 bases and J lost 4, with 9 bases in between. This CDR3 contains 14 residues. In DNA form, the CDR3 reads TGTGCCAGCAGTGATCGGACAGCCACCGGGGAGCTGTTTTTT. Residues: CASSDRTATGELFF.

DNA for the CDR3: TGCGCCAGCAGCTTGACTTTGGGGCGGAATCAGCCCCAGCATTTT. Encoded protein: CASSLTLGRNQPQHF. The chain employs TRBV5-1 and TRBJ1-5, with D maybe TRBD1 (5 bases). The CDR3 consists of 15 residues. V lost 1 base and J lost 4, with 12 bases in between. Looked up from germline, CDR1 is SGHRS and CDR2 is YFSETQ.

This chain's CDR3 is CASSYREGVLYEQYF. CDR3 in DNA: TGTGCCAGCAGTTACAGGGAAGGGGTCTTGTACGAGCAGTACTTC. The chain links TRBV6-6 to TRBJ2-7; a weak D match, TRBD1 (5 bases). Germline CDR1 is MNHNY and CDR2 is SVGAGI (reference sequence). The CDR3 consists of 15 residues. V was trimmed by 2 bases and J by 4 bases, leaving 15 bases between them.

The V call is TRBV6-4, the J call TRBJ1-1; D might be TRBD1 (5 bases). CDR1 MRHNA and CDR2 SNTAGT come from the germline V gene. V was trimmed by 3 bases and J by 1 base, leaving 9 bases between them. The CDR3 is 14 amino acids. In DNA form, the CDR3 reads TGTGCCAGCAGTGAAGGGGCCACGAACACTGAAGCTTTCTTT. Translated, it gives CASSEGATNTEAFF.

The gene calls are TRBV5-1 and TRBJ2-5, with TRBD2 identical over 10 bases. V lost 3 bases and J lost 2; bases outside the gene matches: 13. Germline CDR1 and CDR2: SGHRS and YFSETQ. This CDR3 spans 18 amino acids. CDR3 residues: CASSWGPSASGGQETQYF. Written as DNA, the CDR3 is TGCGCCAGCAGCTGGGGGCCATCGGCTAGCGGGGGACAAGAGACCCAGTACTTC.

The chain has TRBV28 and TRBJ1-4; the match to TRBD1 covers 7 bases. CDR1 and CDR2 (germline): MDHEN, SYDVKM. This CDR3 contains 14 residues. Trimming took 5 bases from V and 3 from J; bases not matched to a gene: 3. The CDR3 protein is CASSGGQPNEKLFF. Written as DNA, the CDR3 is TGTGCCAGCAGTGGGGGACAGCCTAATGAAAAACTGTTTTTT. Combining the CDR3 with reference TRBV28 and TRBJ1-4 gives the whole variable domain DVKVTQSSRYLVKRTGEKVFLECVQDMDHENMFWYRQDPGLGLRLIYFSYDVKMKEKGDIPEGYSVSREKKERFSLILESASTNQTSMYLCASSGGQPNEKLFFGSGTQLSVL.

DNA for the CDR3: TGCGCCAGCAGCCCGGCTCCCCGGGACAGGGGTCCTTCACCCCTCCACTTT. It encodes CASSPAPRDRGPSPLHF. This chain joins TRBV5-1 and TRBJ1-6, with 10 nucleotides matching TRBD1. This CDR3 has 17 residues. Losses at the gene ends were 4 bases for V and 9 bases for J; bases not matched to a gene: 13. Germline loops: CDR1 SGHRS, CDR2 YFSETQ.

As for this clone: The sample contains more than one DNA sequence encoding this CDR3. The chain links TRBV12-3 or TRBV12-4 to TRBJ1-4; D unclear. The CDR3 totals 13 residues. V lost 3 bases and J 7 bases, leaving 9 bases between the germline ends. CDR3 sequence: CASSFRSGEKLFF. The DNA for the CDR3 is TGTGCCAGCAGTTTCAGGTCAGGTGAAAAACTGTTTTTT.

This chain links TRBV30 with TRBJ1-2; unclear D gene. The V end lost 5 bases, the J end lost 0 bases, and 10 bases lay between the germline ends. Germline V gene lookup returns CDR1 GTSNPN and CDR2 SVGIG (reference sequence). CDR3 length: 13 residues. The CDR3 DNA sequence: TGTGCCTGGGCCGCCGACACTAACTATGGCTACACCTTC. Protein: CAWAADTNYGYTF.

This chain uses TRBV19 with TRBJ2-2, with 7 bases aligning to TRBD1. Trimming took 3 bases from V and 5 from J; bases not matched to a gene: 3. CDR1 and CDR2 from the germline V gene are LNHDA and SQIVND (reference sequence). The CDR3 has 14 residues. CDR3 protein: CASSMMTGTGELFF. For the CDR3, the DNA is TGTGCCAGTAGTATGATGACAGGGACCGGGGAGCTGTTTTTT.

This clone was detected only once. The chain carries TRBV18 and TRBJ2-4; D unresolved. The CDR3 totals 13 residues. V lost 3 bases and J 10 bases, leaving 13 bases between the germline ends. The germline gives CDR1 KGHSH, CDR2 LQKENI. CDR3 residues: CASSPQNSEIQYF. DNA for the CDR3: TGTGCCAGCTCACCTCAGAATTCCGAAATTCAGTACTTC.

The chain combines TRBV2 with TRBJ1-4; a possible D gene is TRBD1 (6 bases). V lost 6 bases to trimming and J lost 3 bases, with 14 bases between them. The CDR3 extends over 15 amino acids. Germline lookup yields CDR1 SNHLY and CDR2 FYNNEI. DNA of the CDR3: TGTGCCAGCAGGCAGGGAAGGGGGTCTAATGAAAAACTGTTTTTT. Translated, it gives CASRQGRGSNEKLFF. The whole variable domain, remainder taken from reference TRBV2 and TRBJ1-4, is EPEVTQTPSHQVTQMGQEVILRCVPISNHLYFYWYRQILGQKVEFLVSFYNNEISEKSEIFDDQFSVERPDGSNFTLKIRSTKLEDSAMYFCASRQGRGSNEKLFFGSGTQLSVL.

J is TRBJ2-1 and V is TRBV7-9; TRBD1 matches at 9 bases. Per germline, CDR1 SEHNR and CDR2 FQNEAQ (reference sequence). Losses at the gene ends were 5 bases for V and 7 bases for J; bases not matched to a gene: 6. The CDR3 is 14 residues long. CDR3 nucleotides: TGTGCCAGCAGCCAACAGGGGGCCTGGAATGAGCAGTTCTTC. Protein product: CASSQQGAWNEQFF.

The chain links TRBV28 to TRBJ2-1; D ambiguous. The CDR3 covers 14 residues. CDR1 MDHEN and CDR2 SYDVKM come from the germline V gene. Trimming left V 5 bases short and J 8 bases short, with 16 bases between. The CDR3 DNA reads TGTGCCAGCAGTCGCCAGATGGTTCGGGATGAGCAGTTCTTC. It encodes CASSRQMVRDEQFF.

This clone has ten or more counts. The chain links TRBV3-1 (or the pseudogene TRBV3-2) to TRBJ2-2; D unclear. Germline V CDR1 and CDR2: LGHDT, YNNKEL (reference sequence). The CDR3 has 15 residues. Between the trimmed V and J ends, which lost 4 bases and 0 bases, there was a span of 9 bases. The CDR3 nucleotides read TGTGCCAGCAGCCTCTTTGACACGAACACCGGGGAGCTGTTTTTT. Its protein is CASSLFDTNTGELFF.

The V gene is TRBV4-2, the J gene TRBJ2-1; 8 bases fit TRBD2. The ends lost 1 base at V and 2 bases at J; junction bases unmatched: 4. This CDR3 region has 16 residues. The germline V gene has CDR1 LGHNA and CDR2 YNFKEQ. CDR3: CASSQASGGPYNEQFF. The CDR3 DNA sequence: TGTGCCAGCAGCCAAGCCAGCGGGGGACCCTACAATGAGCAGTTCTTC.

This clone came up a few times. The chain combines TRBV5-1 with TRBJ1-1; tentatively, D is TRBD1 (5 bases). The germline CDR1 and CDR2 sequences are SGHRS and YFSETQ. Trimming took 4 bases from V and 10 from J, leaving 17 bases between them. The CDR3 is made up of 13 amino acids. The chain's CDR3 is CASSEGGTSRAFF. CDR3 sequence (DNA): TGCGCCAGCAGCGAGGGCGGGACCTCTCGAGCTTTCTTT.